The clone carrying this T cell receptor beta chain was seen a handful of times. Germline assignment: CDR1 SGHNT and CDR2 YYREEE (reference sequence). The CDR3 length is 16 residues. PCR used 60 Vbeta primers and 13 Jbeta primers. TCRdb's table, derived via immunoSEQ multiplex PCR, lists solely in-frame clones and lacks some. The sample contains 95,000 to 150,000 clones, over 8.5% of which appear only once. The data belong to a study of cytomegalovirus exposure and HLA in healthy donors. The chain is built from TRBV5-4 and TRBJ2-5; 9 bases are shared with TRBD1. The J call is uncertain, as TRBJ2-7 better fits the DNA end. This sequence originates from a woman in her forties in good health and CMV-seropositive. Sample: PBMCs. This CDR3 reads CASSLDERTGDFEQYF. DNA of the CDR3: TGTGCCAGCAGCTTGGATGAACGGACAGGGGACTTCGAGCAGTACTTC.